The 3 T cell receptor beta chains presented below share a single source sample, sequenced in a study of blood T cell repertoires in COVID-19. The table came from immunoSEQ multiplex PCR; TCRdb's copy has only in-frame clones and leaves some out. This table holds some 450,000 clones, roughly 88% found once. Sequenced material: peripheral blood. The receptor set was obtained from a woman between 45 and 65 years old with COVID-19, enrolled during active disease.

The CDR3 sequence: CATSLWGGTEVYGYTF. CDR3 nucleotide sequence: TGTGCCACTTCCCTGTGGGGGGGAACGGAGGTCTATGGCTACACCTTC. The V and J genes are TRBV19 and TRBJ1-2, with a possible D match to TRBD1 (5 bases). V lost 10 bases and J 4 bases, leaving 25 bases between the germline ends. This CDR3 has 16 amino acids. The germline CDR1 and CDR2 sequences are LNHDA and SQIVND (reference sequence).

The chain uses TRBV5-5 and TRBJ2-3, with TRBD1 as a possible D gene (5 bases). Trimming removed 2 bases from V and 1 base from J, with 17 bases in between. There are 17 residues in the CDR3. The germline V gene has CDR1 SGHKS and CDR2 YYEKEE (reference sequence). Here the CDR3 DNA reads TGTGCCAGCAGCTTCGACCAGATGGACACTCGCACAGATACGCAGTATTTT. Translating gives CASSFDQMDTRTDTQYF.

CDR3 in DNA: TGTGCCACCCGGAGCTCCTACGAGCAGTACTTC. This codes for CATRSSYEQYF. The chain uses TRBV12-5 and TRBJ2-7; D gene unclear. The CDR3 has 11 amino acids. Germline V gives CDR1 LGHNT, CDR2 FRNRAP.